The 30 T cell receptor beta chains presented below share a single source sample, sequenced in a study of T cells in Graves' hyperthyroidism and ophthalmopathy. Regions amplified from RNA transcripts were the TCR beta CDR3 regions. The HTBI primer set drove a first-round RT-PCR of the TCR CDR3. TCRdb reanalysed the multiplex PCR reads using MiXCR and keeps one entry per CDR3 protein. This table holds about 410,000 distinct CDR3 sequences, over 12% found once. The sample comprised blood. The source of these receptors is a young man with Graves' ophthalmopathy.

Points on this clonotype: This sequence may be a read error, since a much larger clone differs from it by one base. The chain couples TRBV2 to TRBJ2-7; TRBD2 aligns across 10 bases. V dropped 3 bases and J dropped 3; count of bases not matched to a gene: 5. CDR1 and CDR2 from the germline V gene are SNHLY and FYNNEI. The CDR3 runs to 15 residues. The chain's CDR3 is CASSEPGTSDYEQYF. CDR3 in DNA: TGTGCCAGCAGTGAGCCCGGGACTAGCGACTACGAGCAGTACTTC.

This clonotype was picked up a small number of times. The chain carries TRBV7-3 and TRBJ2-3; TRBD2 is a possible D gene (5 bases). Trimming took 1 base from V and 5 from J, leaving 13 bases between them. Per germline, CDR1 SGHTA and CDR2 FQGTGA. The CDR3 is 15 amino acids. The chain's CDR3 is CASSLSPVAGDTQYF. In DNA, the CDR3 is TGTGCCAGCAGCTTAAGCCCCGTGGCGGGAGATACGCAGTATTTT.

In this sample, this clonotype turned up many times. The J gene is TRBJ1-2, the V gene TRBV3-1, with D unresolved. The CDR3 loop spans 14 amino acids. Trimming took off 4 bases at V and 4 bases at J, with 13 bases between the two ends. Germline CDR1 LGHDT, CDR2 YNNKEL (reference sequence). This chain's CDR3 is CASSPGSYIYGYTF. In DNA, the CDR3 is TGTGCCAGCAGCCCGGGGAGTTATATCTATGGCTACACCTTC.

The chain recombines TRBV7-9 with TRBJ1-1; the D is unclear. V shed 10 bases and J shed 2 bases, with 14 bases lying between them. CDR3 length: 13 residues. Germline CDR1 and CDR2: SEHNR and FQNEAQ (reference sequence). The CDR3 DNA is TGTGCCAACTCAGTAGATCCAAACACTGAAGCTTTCTTT. Protein product: CANSVDPNTEAFF. The full variable domain, its missing parts supplied by reference TRBV7-9 and TRBJ1-1, is DTGVSQNPRHKITKRGQNVTFRCDPISEHNRLYWYRQTLGQGPEFLTYFQNEAQLEKSRLLSDRFSAERPKGSFSTLEIQRTEQGDSAMYLCANSVDPNTEAFFGQGTRLTVV.

At least ten counts were recorded for this clonotype. This rearrangement joins TRBV27 to TRBJ1-5; no firm D call. Per germline, CDR1 MNHEY and CDR2 SMNVEV (reference sequence). The CDR3 spans 14 residues. V was cut by 6 bases and J by 7 bases, with 16 bases left in between. In nucleotides, the CDR3 is TGTGCCAGCAGAAGTTACAGTGCTCTCCAGCCCCAGCATTTT. It codes for CASRSYSALQPQHF.

The rearrangement joins TRBV9 to TRBJ2-2, with D maybe TRBD2 (5 bases). Germline assignment: CDR1 SGDLS and CDR2 YYNGEE. This CDR3 is built from 17 residues. V was cut by 1 base and J by 0 bases, with 13 bases left in between. The CDR3 protein is CASSVKSGIPNTGELFF. The DNA of the CDR3 is TGTGCCAGCAGCGTAAAAAGCGGAATACCGAACACCGGGGAGCTGTTTTTT.

This clonotype was picked up many times. The J gene is TRBJ2-7, the V gene TRBV28; D remains ambiguous. Trimming shortened V by 5 bases and J by 6 bases, and 8 bases separated the two germline ends. This CDR3 comprises 11 residues. Germline V gene sequence: CDR1 MDHEN, CDR2 SYDVKM. The CDR3 reads CASSPGPEQYF. DNA of the CDR3: TGTGCCAGCAGTCCCGGGCCCGAGCAGTACTTC.

This clonotype was observed many times. The chain couples TRBV6-2 or TRBV6-3 to TRBJ2-7; D may be TRBD2 (5 bases). The germline V gene encodes CDR1 MNHEY and CDR2 SVGEGT. V shed 2 bases and J shed 5 bases, with 7 bases lying between them. This CDR3 comprises 12 residues. CDR3 protein: CASSYERDEQYF. In nucleotides, the CDR3 is TGTGCCAGCAGTTACGAGAGGGACGAGCAGTACTTC.

This clonotype has only one observation. One end of the junction fails to match germline, which may point to a read error. This sequence joins TRBV11-2 and TRBJ2-7; D unclear. Germline V gene data show CDR1 as SGHAT and CDR2 as FQNNGV. CDR3 size: 12 residues. CDR3 nucleotide sequence: TGTGCCAGCAACTTAGGACCCTACGGGCAGTACTTC. It encodes CASNLGPYGQYF.

This clonotype occurred many times. This chain connects TRBV20-1 to TRBJ1-1; D uncertain. V shed 2 bases and J shed 4 bases, with 11 bases lying between them. The germline V gene has CDR1 DFQATT and CDR2 SNEGSKA (reference sequence). CDR3 size: 13 residues. CDR3 region: CSARPDPSTEAFF. CDR3 nucleotide sequence: TGCAGTGCTAGACCCGACCCATCCACTGAAGCTTTCTTT.

Concerning this clonotype itself: A much more abundant neighbour one base away suggests this may be a read error. The rearrangement links TRBV6-1 to TRBJ2-7, with 8 bases matching TRBD2. Germline loops: CDR1 MNHNS, CDR2 SASEGT. Trimming removed 6 bases from V and 2 bases from J; junction bases left unmatched: 12. This CDR3 is built from 16 residues. CDR3 amino acids: CASRELRGVLTYEQYF. CDR3 sequence (DNA): TGTGCCAGCAGAGAACTGCGGGGGGTCCTCACCTACGAGCAGTACTTC.

A note on this clonotype: This may arise from a read error, as a much more abundant clone is one base away. V usage is TRBV6-1 and J usage is TRBJ1-1; 7 nucleotides agree with TRBD1. CDR1 and CDR2 from the germline V gene are MNHNS and SASEGT. There are 14 residues in the CDR3. Here the CDR3 reads CASSSNTGATVAFF. DNA for the CDR3: TGTGCCAGCAGTTCAAACACAGGGGCCACTGTAGCTTTCTTT.

This clonotype was counted ten times or more. This chain links TRBV2 with TRBJ2-5; 7 nucleotides line up with TRBD2. Trimming at V came to 5 bases and at J to 5 bases, leaving 11 bases not matched to a gene. This CDR3 has 15 amino acids. Germline V lookup: CDR1 SNHLY, CDR2 FYNNEI. The CDR3 sequence: CASSWLAGPGETQYF. The CDR3 DNA reads TGTGCCAGCAGTTGGTTAGCGGGCCCTGGGGAGACCCAGTACTTC.

In its sample, this clonotype was seen many times. V usage is TRBV3-1 and J usage is TRBJ2-5; D is unresolved. The CDR3 spans 15 residues. The V gene's germline CDR1 is LGHDT and CDR2 YNNKEL (reference sequence). V dropped 1 base and J dropped 5 bases, with 14 bases sitting between them. The CDR3 is CASSQGDQNGETQYF. The CDR3, as DNA: TGTGCCAGCAGCCAAGGAGACCAGAACGGGGAGACCCAGTACTTC.

This chain connects TRBV5-1 to TRBJ2-6, with 9 bases lining up with TRBD1. V was clipped by 1 base and J by 3 bases; unmatched bases: 14. CDR1 is SGHRS and CDR2 is YFSETQ in the germline V gene. The CDR3 totals 20 residues. CDR3 coding DNA: TGCGCCAGCAGCTTGAGGACCCGGGACAGGGACTGGATTGGGGCCAACGTCCTGACTTTC. It translates to CASSLRTRDRDWIGANVLTF.

This clonotype was seen repeatedly, ten times or more. The rearrangement joins TRBV7-3 to TRBJ1-1, with TRBD1 identical over 8 bases. This CDR3 is built from 16 residues. In germline, CDR1 is SGHTA, CDR2 FQGTGA. V lost 1 base to trimming and J lost 4 bases; unmatched junction nucleotides: 8. CDR3 sequence: CASSLNGQGGGTEAFF. DNA of the CDR3: TGTGCCAGCAGCTTAAACGGACAGGGCGGGGGCACTGAAGCTTTCTTT. The full variable domain, its missing parts supplied by reference TRBV7-3 and TRBJ1-1, is GAGVSQTPSNKVTEKGKYVELRCDPISGHTALYWYRQSLGQGPEFLIYFQGTGAADDSGLPNDRFFAVRPEGSVSTLKIQRTERGDSAVYLCASSLNGQGGGTEAFFGQGTRLTVV.

CDR3 in amino acids: CASRESSYNSPLHF. The DNA of the CDR3 is TGTGCCAGTAGGGAATCCTCCTATAATTCACCCCTCCACTTT. V and J are TRBV19 and TRBJ1-6; no reliable D call. This CDR3 has 14 residues. The V end was cut by 6 bases, the J end by 0 bases, with 6 bases between. The germline V gene has CDR1 LNHDA and CDR2 SQIVND (reference sequence).

In this sample, this clonotype turned up many times. The CDR3 region has the DNA TGTGCCAGCAGCCAGGGAATCCTCTCCTACGAGCAGTACTTC. Translation gives CASSQGILSYEQYF. The chain links TRBV7-9 to TRBJ2-7; a possible D gene is TRBD1 (5 bases). The CDR3 extends over 14 amino acids. CDR1 is SEHNR and CDR2 is FQNEAQ in the germline V gene (reference sequence). V was trimmed by 5 bases and J by 0 bases, leaving 11 bases between them.

The gene calls are TRBV7-9 and TRBJ2-2; 9 positions match TRBD2. CDR1 and CDR2 from the germline V gene are SEHNR and FQNEAQ (reference sequence). This CDR3 is 17 amino acids long. After removal of 5 bases from V and 4 bases from J, the junction contained 11 bases not matched to a gene. CDR3 amino acids: CASSPPGGRASTGELFF. CDR3 coding DNA: TGTGCCAGCAGCCCCCCCGGCGGGAGGGCCAGCACCGGGGAGCTGTTTTTT.

The CDR3 DNA is TGTGCCAGCAGTTTTACTAGCGGAGCCCTTCACGAGCAGTACTTC. Translating gives CASSFTSGALHEQYF. The J gene is TRBJ2-7, the V gene TRBV12-3 or TRBV12-4; 8 positions agree with TRBD2. The V and J ends lost 3 bases and 5 bases, in that order; junction bases with no gene match: 9. There are 15 residues in the CDR3.

The chain uses TRBV7-9 and TRBJ1-4; 8 bases are a match to TRBD1. The CDR3 runs 15 residues. From germline, CDR1 is SEHNR and CDR2 FQNEAQ (reference sequence). V dropped 0 bases and J dropped 6; count of bases not matched to a gene: 3. CDR3 amino acids: CASSLADRADEKLFF. The CDR3 DNA reads TGTGCCAGCAGCTTAGCGGACAGGGCTGATGAAAAACTGTTTTTT.

V usage is TRBV12-3 or TRBV12-4 and J usage is TRBJ1-6; 9 nucleotides line up with TRBD1. The CDR3 runs 14 residues. J lost 9 bases, V lost 8 bases, and 8 bases had no gene match. DNA for the CDR3: TGTGCCAGCGGTACCGGGACAGGGCCTTCACCCCTCCACTTT. Translation: CASGTGTGPSPLHF.

This clonotype was seen at least ten times. CDR3 in amino acids: CASRDSLANYGYTF. The CDR3 nucleotides are TGCGCCAGCAGAGACAGCTTAGCTAACTATGGCTACACCTTC. The chain couples TRBV5-1 to TRBJ1-2; TRBD1 is a possible D gene (5 bases). The ends were cut back, 5 bases at V and 0 bases at J, with 11 bases in the middle. The CDR3 consists of 14 residues. Germline CDR1 SGHRS, CDR2 YFSETQ.

V is TRBV19 and J is TRBJ2-1; D not resolved. The CDR3 spans 13 residues. Germline V gene data show CDR1 as LNHDA and CDR2 as SQIVND (reference sequence). V was shortened by 0 bases and J by 0 bases, with 0 bases between the two germline ends. The CDR3 sequence: CASSIDSYNEQFF. In nucleotides, the CDR3 is TGTGCCAGTAGTATAGACTCCTACAATGAGCAGTTCTTC. Supplemented by reference TRBV19 and TRBJ2-1, the full variable domain reads DGGITQSPKYLFRKEGQNVTLSCEQNLNHDAMYWYRQDPGQGLRLIYYSQIVNDFQKGDIAEGYSVSREKKESFPLTVTSAQKNPTAFYLCASSIDSYNEQFFGPGTRLTVL.

Concerning this clonotype: Possible read error: a much larger clone is one base away. The chain has TRBV18 and TRBJ1-5; D call uncertain. This CDR3 contains 15 residues. Trimming pared 5 bases from V and 6 bases from J, leaving 17 bases between. Germline assignment: CDR1 KGHSH and CDR2 LQKENI. CDR3 sequence (DNA): TGTGCCAGCTCAAGAAGTGGGGATGCCAGTCAGCCCCAGCATTTT. Its protein is CASSRSGDASQPQHF.

Turning to this clonotype: Since a much larger clone is just one base distant, this may be a read error. The chain recombines TRBV29-1 with TRBJ2-1; tentatively, D is TRBD2 (6 bases). The J call is uncertain, as TRBJ2-7 better fits the DNA end. The V gene's germline CDR1 is SQVTM and CDR2 ANQGSEA. The CDR3 is 15 amino acids. CDR3 nucleotide sequence: TGCAGCGTTGAAGGGGACTCCTCCAACTACAATGAGCAGTACTTC. Translation gives CSVEGDSSNYNEQYF.

The chain links TRBV18 to TRBJ2-4; 7 nucleotides line up with TRBD2. From germline, CDR1 is KGHSH and CDR2 LQKENI. The CDR3 loop spans 16 amino acids. The J segment lost 0 bases and the V segment lost 6 bases, leaving 8 bases of the junction unmatched. CDR3 in amino acids: CASSRGEELAKNIQYF. CDR3 in DNA: TGTGCCAGCTCCCGGGGGGAAGAGCTAGCCAAAAACATTCAGTACTTC.

This clonotype came up many times. This chain connects TRBV6-5 to TRBJ1-1; D is ambiguous. The CDR3 loop spans 13 amino acids. V lost 2 bases and J lost 3, with 7 bases in between. Germline V gene sequence: CDR1 MNHEY, CDR2 SVGAGI. The CDR3 nucleotides are TGTGCCAGCAGTTACAGGGAGTACACTGAAGCTTTCTTT. Its protein product is CASSYREYTEAFF.

There are many counts of this clonotype. This chain links TRBV27 with TRBJ1-1, with D perhaps matching TRBD1 (5 bases). Germline V lookup: CDR1 MNHEY, CDR2 SMNVEV (reference sequence). CDR3 length: 14 residues. Trimming pared 0 bases from V and 11 bases from J, leaving 16 bases between. The CDR3 sequence: CASSLSLGDYEAFF. The CDR3 region has the DNA TGTGCCAGCAGTTTATCGCTGGGGGATTATGAGGCTTTCTTT.

This clonotype was observed a handful of times. A much larger clonotype is one base distant, so this may be a read error. This chain links TRBV10-3 with TRBJ1-2; D is unresolved. Deletions cut 6 bases from V and 2 bases from J, with 10 bases between. CDR1 is ENHRY and CDR2 is SYGVKD in the germline V gene. The CDR3 consists of 13 residues. DNA of the CDR3: TGTGCCATCAGACCGGAACAGAACTATGGCTACACCTTC. Translated: CAIRPEQNYGYTF.